A selection of T cell receptor beta chains follows, all from one sample in a study of radiation and T cells in renal cell carcinoma. Libraries were prepared by immunoSEQ multiplex PCR; TCRdb keeps only in-frame clonotypes and omits some of them. This table has about 78,000 clones, roughly nine tenths appearing once. The source material was blood, sampled from a patient whose treatment included radiotherapy and nephrectomy. These TCRs come from a woman aged 70 to 79 with renal cell carcinoma. Both conserved end residues are part of each CDR3. A D gene is named only where the DNA matches it firmly. The listing skips clone size in some rows; elsewhere it reads once, few, many or a size class.

j_call clone_size d_call v_call cdr3_nt cdr3_aa
TRBJ1-2 - TRBD1 TRBV9 TGTGCCAGCAGCGTAGAGGGGACAGGTATATATGGCTACACCTTC CASSVEGTGIYGYTF
TRBJ2-7 - - TRBV14 TGTGCCAGCAGCCCTCTTGGTCGGGGCACGAGCCACGAGCAGTACTTC CASSPLGRGTSHEQYF
TRBJ2-2 - TRBD2 TRBV9 TGTGCCAGCAGCGGGACTAGCGGGGGGGCTACCGGGGAGCTGTTTTTT CASSGTSGGATGELFF
TRBJ2-5 - - TRBV7-2 TGTGCCAGCATCAAAGGGGAGGGGGGCTCAGAGACCCAGTACTTC CASIKGEGGSETQYF
TRBJ1-3 - - TRBV14 TGTGCCAGCAGCCCCGGGAGCACCATATATTTT CASSPGSTIYF
TRBJ2-7 - - TRBV4-1 TGCGCCAGCAGCCAAGAAGGAGGCTACGAGCAGTACTTC CASSQEGGYEQYF
TRBJ1-2 - - TRBV5-1 TGCGCCAGCAGCTTGGCCAGGGCCCCGGGTGGCTACACCTTC CASSLARAPGGYTF
TRBJ2-3 - - TRBV6-1 TGTGCCAGCAGTGAAGGACAAGGCACAGATACGCAGTATTTT CASSEGQGTDTQYF
TRBJ1-2 - TRBD1 TRBV27 TGTGCCAGCAGTCCCCAGACAGGGGGCGGGGGCTATGGCTACACCTTC CASSPQTGGGGYGYTF
TRBJ1-1 once TRBD1 TRBV11-1 TGTGCCAGCAGCAGACGACAGGGCATGAACACTGAAGCTTTCTTT CASSRRQGMNTEAFF
TRBJ2-2 - - TRBV15 TGTGCCACCAGCAGGGGGTGGGGCACCGGGGAGCTGTTTTTT CATSRGWGTGELFF
TRBJ1-1 few - TRBV28 TGTGCCAGCAGTTTGGCCCTTTCAGGCGCTGAAGCTTTCTTT CASSLALSGAEAFF
TRBJ2-5 - TRBD2 TRBV28 TGTGCCAGCAGGCCCACTAGCGGGGGGGTAGAGACCCAGTACTTC CASRPTSGGVETQYF
TRBJ2-7 - - TRBV5-5 TGTGCCAGCAGGCCGCAGGGTCCCCACGAGCAGTACTTC CASRPQGPHEQYF
TRBJ2-2 - TRBD1 TRBV7-3 TGTGCCAGCAGGTTACCGGGACAGGGGAGCACCGGGGAGCTGTTTTTT CASRLPGQGSTGELFF
TRBJ1-1 - TRBD1 TRBV2 TGTGCCAGCAGTGAAGTCGGACTACAGGGGGCAGCTTTCTTT CASSEVGLQGAAFF
TRBJ2-1 - - TRBV5-1 TGCGCCAGCAGCTTGGATTATGGGAGCCATGAGCAGTTCTTC CASSLDYGSHEQFF
TRBJ2-7 - - TRBV10-3 TGTGCCATCTTCGCTAGCGCGACCTACGAGCAGTACTTC CAIFASATYEQYF
TRBJ1-2 - TRBD1 TRBV6-1 TGTGCCAGCAACCTAAGACAGGGCTCTGGCTACACCTTC CASNLRQGSGYTF
TRBJ2-2 - - TRBV5-4 TGTGCCAGCAGTTATCTTACAGGGAACACCGGGGAGCTGTTTTTT CASSYLTGNTGELFF
TRBJ2-7 - - TRBV19 TGTGCCAGTAGCTTCAGCCCCGACGAGCAGTACTTC CASSFSPDEQYF